The 7 T cell receptor beta chains given below trace back to one sample, sequenced in a study of identical twins. TCRdb reprocessed the 5' RACE reads via MiXCR and lists one record per CDR3 protein. The repertoire consists of approximately 410,000 distinct CDR3 sequences, with 15% to 20% occurring once and the leading ten covering 9% to 15%. The sequenced sample was naive T cells sorted from blood. Receptor source: a man between 50 and 59 years old in good health.

The V call is TRBV15, the J call TRBJ2-3, with TRBD2 matching over 11 bases. The CDR3 has 16 residues. CDR1 LNHNV and CDR2 YYDKDF come from the germline V gene (reference sequence). The junction had 11 bases not matched to a gene; V was cut back by 10 bases and J by 2 bases. The CDR3 region has the DNA TGTGCCATTCAAGATGGGACTAGCGGCTACACAGATACGCAGTATTTT. It yields the protein CAIQDGTSGYTDTQYF.

This clonotype was seen repeatedly, ten times or more. The chain is built from TRBV27 and TRBJ1-1, with a weak D call TRBD1 (6 bases). The V and J ends lost 5 bases and 4 bases respectively, with 17 bases between them. The germline V gene encodes CDR1 MNHEY and CDR2 SMNVEV (reference sequence). This CDR3 region has 15 residues. This chain's CDR3 is CASSPSGTTGTEAFF. The CDR3 DNA sequence: TGTGCCAGCAGTCCTTCTGGGACAACAGGCACTGAAGCTTTCTTT.

This clonotype showed up many times. V gene TRBV27 combines with J gene TRBJ2-3; TRBD2 agrees at 9 bases. CDR1 is MNHEY and CDR2 is SMNVEV in the germline V gene (reference sequence). This CDR3 region has 16 residues. Trimming cost V 1 base and J 6 bases; bases outside gene matches: 8. As DNA, the CDR3 is TGTGCCAGCAGTTTATTAGTTAGCGGGGGACGGGATACGCAGTATTTT. It is translated as CASSLLVSGGRDTQYF.

This clonotype was recorded only once. J is TRBJ2-4 and V is TRBV5-1; D gene ambiguous. The CDR3 covers 15 residues. Trimming took off 4 bases at V and 0 bases at J, with 11 bases between the two ends. CDR1 is SGHRS and CDR2 is YFSETQ in the germline V gene. The CDR3 spells CASSGSPLAKNIQYF. The CDR3 nucleotides are TGCGCCAGCAGCGGGTCCCCGTTAGCCAAAAACATTCAGTACTTC.

This clonotype was found a few times. The genes are TRBV5-1 and TRBJ2-2; possibly TRBD2 for D (6 bases). Germline CDR1 reads SGHRS; CDR2 reads YFSETQ. Between the trimmed V and J ends, which lost 4 bases and 3 bases, there was a span of 13 bases. This CDR3 is built from 15 residues. DNA of the CDR3: TGCGCCAGCAGCGTAATTAGCGGATACACCGGGGAGCTGTTTTTT. It is translated as CASSVISGYTGELFF.

This clonotype was counted between two and nine times. V and J are TRBV29-1 and TRBJ1-4, with TRBD1 matching over 7 bases. The CDR3 has 11 amino acids. Germline values: CDR1 SQVTM, CDR2 ANQGSEA. The J segment lost 5 bases and the V segment lost 6 bases, leaving 0 bases of the junction unmatched. CDR3 sequence reads: CSVDRNEKLFF. The CDR3 DNA is TGCAGCGTGGACAGGAATGAAAAACTGTTTTTT.

The table lists this clonotype with a few counts. The V gene is TRBV6-1, the J gene TRBJ2-1; D remains ambiguous. Germline CDR1 reads MNHNS; CDR2 reads SASEGT. This CDR3 has 14 amino acids. V was shortened by 3 bases and J by 9 bases, with 15 bases between the two germline ends. The CDR3 loop is CASSEPRAAAEQFF. The CDR3 nucleotides are TGTGCCAGCAGTGAGCCTAGGGCGGCGGCTGAGCAGTTCTTC.